These 12 T cell receptor beta chains were all obtained from the same sample, sequenced in a study of blood T cell repertoires in COVID-19. Libraries were prepared by immunoSEQ multiplex PCR; TCRdb keeps only in-frame clonotypes and omits some of them. The data hold about 370,000 clones, with about 90% observed a single time. The source material was peripheral blood. The receptors derive from a woman in her thirties with COVID-19, enrolled during active disease.

V gene TRBV4-2 combines with J gene TRBJ2-2, with 7 bases matching TRBD2. Germline CDR1 reads LGHNA; CDR2 reads YNFKEQ. CDR3 length: 18 residues. With 0 bases clipped from V and 0 bases from J, the junction kept 7 bases outside the gene matches. In DNA, the CDR3 is TGTGCCAGCAGCCAAGATCGTATGGGGGGGGCGAACACCGGGGAGCTGTTTTTT. Its translation: CASSQDRMGGANTGELFF.

The CDR3 DNA reads TGTGCCAGCAGCTTCCGACCGGGGGGCCCAGGGTATAGCAATCAGCCCCAGCATTTT. It is translated as CASSFRPGGPGYSNQPQHF. The V gene is TRBV7-2, the J gene TRBJ1-5, with D perhaps TRBD1 (6 bases). The V gene lost 3 bases and the J gene lost 0 bases, with 21 bases spanning the gap. The CDR3 is 19 residues long. Germline CDR1 SGHTA, CDR2 FQGNSA.

This chain connects TRBV27 to TRBJ2-5; a possible D gene is TRBD2 (6 bases). From germline, CDR1 is MNHEY and CDR2 SMNVEV (reference sequence). The CDR3 contains 15 residues. The V and J ends lost 2 bases and 2 bases respectively, with 12 bases between them. CDR3 protein: CASSLGLGTQETQYF. In nucleotides, the CDR3 is TGTGCCAGCAGTTTAGGCCTTGGGACTCAAGAGACCCAGTACTTC.

The genes are TRBV19 and TRBJ2-3; the D is unclear. The V and J ends lost 9 bases and 0 bases respectively, with 10 bases between them. The germline CDR1 and CDR2 sequences are LNHDA and SQIVND (reference sequence). The CDR3 covers 13 residues. The CDR3 nucleotides read TGTGCCAGCCATCCCCATAGCACAGATACGCAGTATTTT. Translation gives CASHPHSTDTQYF.

The V call is TRBV5-4, the J call TRBJ1-2; 8 positions match TRBD1. V shed 4 bases, J shed 5 bases, and the junction held 19 bases outside the gene matches. Germline CDR1 SGHNT, CDR2 YYREEE (reference sequence). The CDR3 extends over 18 amino acids. The CDR3 loop reads CASSEPTTGDSSFYGYTF. The CDR3 DNA follows: TGTGCCAGCAGCGAACCCACGACAGGGGATAGTTCGTTTTATGGCTACACCTTC.

The chain has TRBV7-2 and TRBJ2-1, with TRBD2 matching 12 bases. This CDR3 region has 15 residues. The V gene's germline CDR1 is SGHTA and CDR2 FQGNSA. Trimming removed 3 bases from V and 8 bases from J; junction bases left unmatched: 5. The CDR3 region has the DNA TGTGCCAGCAGCTTTTTTGCTAGCGGGGGGGATGAGCAGTTCTTC. The encoded protein is CASSFFASGGDEQFF.

The chain is built from TRBV5-4 and TRBJ2-1; 10 bases are a match to TRBD2. Germline V gives CDR1 SGHNT, CDR2 YYREEE (reference sequence). V was clipped by 2 bases and J by 10 bases; unmatched bases: 15. The CDR3 covers 17 residues. Written as DNA, the CDR3 is TGTGCCAGCAGCTTCGGGGTTGGGGTAGCGGGAGGCGGAGAGCAGTTCTTC. The encoded protein is CASSFGVGVAGGGEQFF.

The chain couples TRBV15 to TRBJ1-2; D may be TRBD1 (6 bases). This CDR3 region has 14 residues. The V end lost 1 base, the J end lost 6 bases, and 12 bases lay between the germline ends. CDR1 and CDR2 from the germline V gene are LNHNV and YYDKDF (reference sequence). This chain's CDR3 is CATSRGRTAHGYTF. CDR3 sequence (DNA): TGTGCCACCAGCAGAGGGCGGACAGCGCATGGCTACACCTTC.

The chain couples TRBV19 to TRBJ1-4; 9 positions match TRBD1. Germline-derived CDR1 and CDR2 are LNHDA and SQIVND (reference sequence). This CDR3 spans 17 amino acids. V shed 8 bases and J 3 bases; nucleotides not matched to a gene: 13. In DNA, the CDR3 is TGTGCCAGTCGAAACCGGACAGGGGCGTCAGCTAATGAAAAACTGTTTTTT. Its translation: CASRNRTGASANEKLFF.

The count of this clone is one. The J gene is TRBJ1-4, the V gene TRBV19, with 7 bases lining up with TRBD1. The CDR3 sequence is 15 residues long. Per the germline V gene, CDR1 is LNHDA and CDR2 is SQIVND (reference sequence). V trimming: 3 bases; J trimming: 7 bases; junction bases outside the gene matches: 8. The CDR3 nucleotides read TGTGCCAGTAGTATGTTGCAGGGGGTAGGTGAAAAACTGTTTTTT. It yields the protein CASSMLQGVGEKLFF. Drawing the rest from reference TRBV19 and TRBJ1-4, the complete variable domain is DGGITQSPKYLFRKEGQNVTLSCEQNLNHDAMYWYRQDPGQGLRLIYYSQIVNDFQKGDIAEGYSVSREKKESFPLTVTSAQKNPTAFYLCASSMLQGVGEKLFFGSGTQLSVL.

By sample share, this clone is medium-sized. V is TRBV24-1 and J is TRBJ2-7; 11 nucleotides line up with TRBD2. The CDR3 extends over 24 amino acids. The germline CDR1 and CDR2 sequences are KGHDR and SFDVKD. After removal of 0 bases from V and 5 bases from J, the junction contained 29 bases not matched to a gene. The chain's CDR3 is CATSDLLGTRKNSGRAGPKNEQYV. CDR3 sequence (DNA): TGTGCCACCAGTGATTTGTTGGGGACACGGAAGAATAGCGGGAGGGCCGGACCTAAAAACGAGCAGTACGTC.

The V gene is TRBV7-9, the J gene TRBJ1-3, with TRBD1 as a possible D gene (6 bases). The CDR3 is 15 residues long. Germline CDR1 and CDR2: SEHNR and FQNEAQ (reference sequence). V lost 0 bases to trimming and J lost 3 bases, with 9 bases between them. CDR3 protein: CASSLAVTGGNTIYF. The CDR3 DNA follows: TGTGCCAGCAGCTTAGCGGTGACAGGTGGAAACACCATATATTTT.